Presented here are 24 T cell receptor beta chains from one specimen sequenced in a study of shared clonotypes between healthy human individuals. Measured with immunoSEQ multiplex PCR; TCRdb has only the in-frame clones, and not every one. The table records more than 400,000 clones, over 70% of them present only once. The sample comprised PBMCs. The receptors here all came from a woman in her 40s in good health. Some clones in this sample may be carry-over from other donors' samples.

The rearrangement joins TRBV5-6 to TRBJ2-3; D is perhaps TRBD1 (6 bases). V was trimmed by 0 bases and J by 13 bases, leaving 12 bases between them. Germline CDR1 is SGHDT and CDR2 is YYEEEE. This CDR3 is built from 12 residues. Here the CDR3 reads CASSLGTAGEYF. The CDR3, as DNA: TGTGCCAGCAGCTTGGGGACAGCTGGGGAGTATTTT.

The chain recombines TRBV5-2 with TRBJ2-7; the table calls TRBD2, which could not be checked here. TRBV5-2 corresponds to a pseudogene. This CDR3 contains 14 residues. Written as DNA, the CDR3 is TGTGCCAGCAGCCAGACCACTAGCTCCTACGAGCAGTACTTC. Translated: CASSQTTSSYEQYF.

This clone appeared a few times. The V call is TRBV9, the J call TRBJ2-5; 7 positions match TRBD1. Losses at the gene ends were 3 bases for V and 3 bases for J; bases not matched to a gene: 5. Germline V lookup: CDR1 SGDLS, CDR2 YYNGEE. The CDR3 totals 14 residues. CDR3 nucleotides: TGTGCCAGCAGCGCCGGGGACAGCAAAGAGACCCAGTACTTC. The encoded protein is CASSAGDSKETQYF. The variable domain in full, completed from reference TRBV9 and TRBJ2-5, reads DSGVTQTPKHLITATGQRVTLRCSPRSGDLSVYWYQQSLDQGLQFLIQYYNGEERAKGNILERFSAQQFPDLHSELNLSSLELGDSALYFCASSAGDSKETQYFGPGTRLLVL.

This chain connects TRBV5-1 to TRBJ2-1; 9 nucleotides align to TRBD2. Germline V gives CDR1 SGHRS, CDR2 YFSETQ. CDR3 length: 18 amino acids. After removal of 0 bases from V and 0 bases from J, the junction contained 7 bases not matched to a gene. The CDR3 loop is CASSLAGSGRYSYNEQFF. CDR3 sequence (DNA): TGCGCCAGCAGCTTGGCTGGTAGCGGGAGATACTCCTACAATGAGCAGTTCTTC.

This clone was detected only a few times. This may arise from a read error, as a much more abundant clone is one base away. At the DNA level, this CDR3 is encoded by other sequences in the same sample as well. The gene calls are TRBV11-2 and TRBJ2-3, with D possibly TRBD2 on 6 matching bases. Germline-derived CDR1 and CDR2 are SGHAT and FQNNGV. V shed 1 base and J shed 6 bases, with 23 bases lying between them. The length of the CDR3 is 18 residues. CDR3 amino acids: CASSLGKPRASATDTQYF. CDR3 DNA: TGTGCCAGCAGCTTAGGCAAGCCCAGGGCTAGCGCCACGGATACGCAGTATTTT.

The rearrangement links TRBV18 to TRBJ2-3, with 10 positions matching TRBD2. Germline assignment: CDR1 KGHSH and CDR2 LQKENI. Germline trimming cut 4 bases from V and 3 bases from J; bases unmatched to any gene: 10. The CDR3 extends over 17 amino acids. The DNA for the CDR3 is TGTGCCAGCTCACTGGAAAGACTAGCGGGTTTTACAGATACGCAGTATTTT. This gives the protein CASSLERLAGFTDTQYF.

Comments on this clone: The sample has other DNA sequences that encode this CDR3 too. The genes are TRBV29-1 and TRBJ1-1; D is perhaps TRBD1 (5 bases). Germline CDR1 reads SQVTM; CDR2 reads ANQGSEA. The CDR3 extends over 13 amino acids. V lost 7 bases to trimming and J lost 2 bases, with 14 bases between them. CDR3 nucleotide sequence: TGCAGCGGAGCCGGACAACTTAACACTGAAGCTTTCTTT. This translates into CSGAGQLNTEAFF.

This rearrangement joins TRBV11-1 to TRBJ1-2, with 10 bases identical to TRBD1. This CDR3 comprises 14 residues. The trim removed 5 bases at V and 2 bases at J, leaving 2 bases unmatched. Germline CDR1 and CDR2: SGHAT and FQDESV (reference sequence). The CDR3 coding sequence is TGTGCCAGCAGCCCGGGACAGGGGAACTATGGCTACACCTTC. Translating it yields CASSPGQGNYGYTF.

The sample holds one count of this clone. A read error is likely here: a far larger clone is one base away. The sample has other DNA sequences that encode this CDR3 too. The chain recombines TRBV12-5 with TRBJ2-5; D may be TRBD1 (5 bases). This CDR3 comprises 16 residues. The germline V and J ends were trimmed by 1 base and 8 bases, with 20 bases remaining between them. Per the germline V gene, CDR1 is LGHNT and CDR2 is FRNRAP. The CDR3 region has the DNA TGTGCTAGTGGTTTGGGGCTACTGGGGCCTTCGGAAACCCAGTACTTC. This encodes CASGLGLLGPSETQYF. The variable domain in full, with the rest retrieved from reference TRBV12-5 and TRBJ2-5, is DARVTQTPRHKVTEMGQEVTMRCQPILGHNTVFWYRQTMMQGLELLAYFRNRAPLDDSGMPKDRFSAEMPDATLATLKIQPSEPRDSAVYFCASGLGLLGPSETQYFGPGTRLLVL.

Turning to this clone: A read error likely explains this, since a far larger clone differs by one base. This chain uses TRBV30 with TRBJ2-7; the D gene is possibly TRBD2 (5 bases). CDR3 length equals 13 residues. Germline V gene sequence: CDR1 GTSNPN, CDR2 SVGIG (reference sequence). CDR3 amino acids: CALSVPEAYEQYF. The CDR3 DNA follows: TGTGCCTTGAGTGTCCCGGAGGCCTACGAGCAGTACTTC.

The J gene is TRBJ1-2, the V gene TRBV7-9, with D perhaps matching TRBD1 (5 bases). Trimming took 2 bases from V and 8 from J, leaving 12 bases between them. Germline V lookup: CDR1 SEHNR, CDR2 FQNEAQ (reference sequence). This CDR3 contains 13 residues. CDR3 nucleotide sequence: TGTGCCAGCAGCTTACCTCAGGGATTAGGCTACACCTTC. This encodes CASSLPQGLGYTF.

CDR3 DNA sequence: TGTGCCAGCAGCCCATACCGGACAGACTCCTCTGGGGCCAACGTCCTGACTTTC. Translating it yields CASSPYRTDSSGANVLTF. The chain links TRBV7-9 to TRBJ2-6; a possible D gene is TRBD1 (6 bases). Trimming shortened V by 5 bases and J by 0 bases, and 17 bases separated the two germline ends. Germline assignment: CDR1 SEHNR and CDR2 FQNEAQ (reference sequence). The CDR3 spans 18 residues.

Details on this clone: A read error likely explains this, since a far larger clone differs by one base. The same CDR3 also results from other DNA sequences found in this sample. In DNA form, the CDR3 reads TGTGCCAGCAGCCAACAGCACTACCAACAGGGTTCAAGGCAGCCCCAGCATTTT. It yields the protein CASSQQHYQQGSRQPQHF. This chain links TRBV4-2 with TRBJ1-5; D might be TRBD1 (6 bases). V lost 2 bases and J lost 7, with 24 bases in between. The germline V gene encodes CDR1 LGHNA and CDR2 YNFKEQ. This CDR3 has 18 residues.

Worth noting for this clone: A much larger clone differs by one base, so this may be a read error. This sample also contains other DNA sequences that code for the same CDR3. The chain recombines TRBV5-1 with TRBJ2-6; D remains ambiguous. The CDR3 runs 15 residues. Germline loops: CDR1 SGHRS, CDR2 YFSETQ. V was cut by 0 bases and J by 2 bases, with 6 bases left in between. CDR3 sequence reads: CASSLGGAGANVLTF. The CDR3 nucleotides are TGCGCCAGCAGCTTGGGTGGGGCTGGGGCCAACGTCCTGACTTTC.

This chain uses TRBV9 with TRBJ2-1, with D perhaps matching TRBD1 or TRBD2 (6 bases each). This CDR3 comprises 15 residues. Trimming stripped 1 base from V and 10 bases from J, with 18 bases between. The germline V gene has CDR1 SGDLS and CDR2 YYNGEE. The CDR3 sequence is CASSVSPLQGGEQFF. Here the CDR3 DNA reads TGTGCCAGCAGCGTATCCCCGCTACAGGGAGGAGAGCAGTTCTTC. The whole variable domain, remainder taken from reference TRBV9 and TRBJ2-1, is DSGVTQTPKHLITATGQRVTLRCSPRSGDLSVYWYQQSLDQGLQFLIQYYNGEERAKGNILERFSAQQFPDLHSELNLSSLELGDSALYFCASSVSPLQGGEQFFGPGTRLTVL.

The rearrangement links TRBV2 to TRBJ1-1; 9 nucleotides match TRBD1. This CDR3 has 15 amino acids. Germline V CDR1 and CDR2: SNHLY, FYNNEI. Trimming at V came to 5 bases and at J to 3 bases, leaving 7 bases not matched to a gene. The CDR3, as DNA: TGTGCCAGCAGTCTGGACAGGGGACGGGACACTGAAGCTTTCTTT. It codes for CASSLDRGRDTEAFF.

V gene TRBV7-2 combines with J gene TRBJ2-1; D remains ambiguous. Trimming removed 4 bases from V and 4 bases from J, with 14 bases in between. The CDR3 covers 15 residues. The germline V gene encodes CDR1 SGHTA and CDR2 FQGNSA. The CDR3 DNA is TGTGCCAGCAGCTCCCGAGAAAGCCAGTACAATGAGCAGTTCTTC. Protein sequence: CASSSRESQYNEQFF.

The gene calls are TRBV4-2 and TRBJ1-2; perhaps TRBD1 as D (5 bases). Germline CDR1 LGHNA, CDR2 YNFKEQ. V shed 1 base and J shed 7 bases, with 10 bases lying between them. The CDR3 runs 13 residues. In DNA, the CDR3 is TGTGCCAGCAGCCAAGGGCAGGGTACTGGCTACACCTTC. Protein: CASSQGQGTGYTF.

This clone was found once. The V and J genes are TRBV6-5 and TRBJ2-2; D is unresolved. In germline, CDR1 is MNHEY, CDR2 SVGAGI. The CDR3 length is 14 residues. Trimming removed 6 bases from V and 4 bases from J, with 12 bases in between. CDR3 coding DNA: TGTGCCAGCAGACATAGGCGGTTCACCGGGGAGCTGTTTTTT. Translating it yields CASRHRRFTGELFF.

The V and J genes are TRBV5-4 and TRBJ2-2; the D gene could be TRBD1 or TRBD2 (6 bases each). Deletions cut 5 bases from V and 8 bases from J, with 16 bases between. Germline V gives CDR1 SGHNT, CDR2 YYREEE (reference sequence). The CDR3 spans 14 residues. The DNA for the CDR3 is TGTGCCAGCAGGCGAGGGGGGAACGAGGGGGAGCTGTTTTTT. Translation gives CASRRGGNEGELFF. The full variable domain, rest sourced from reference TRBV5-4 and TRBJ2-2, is ETGVTQSPTHLIKTRGQQVTLRCSSQSGHNTVSWYQQALGQGPQFIFQYYREEENGRGNFPPRFSGLQFPNYSSELNVNALELDDSALYLCASRRGGNEGELFFGEGSRLTVL.

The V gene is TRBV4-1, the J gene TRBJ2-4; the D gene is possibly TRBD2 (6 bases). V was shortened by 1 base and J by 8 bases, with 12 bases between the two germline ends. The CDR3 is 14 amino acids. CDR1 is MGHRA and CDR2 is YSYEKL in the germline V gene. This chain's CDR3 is CASSQVERGDIQYF. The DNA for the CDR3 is TGCGCCAGCAGCCAAGTTGAACGCGGGGACATTCAGTACTTC.

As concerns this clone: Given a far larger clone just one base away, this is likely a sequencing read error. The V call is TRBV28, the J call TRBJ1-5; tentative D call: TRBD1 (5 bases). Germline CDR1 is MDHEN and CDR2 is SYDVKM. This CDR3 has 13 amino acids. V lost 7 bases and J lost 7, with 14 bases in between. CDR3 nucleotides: TGTGCCAGCACAGCTCCGAGGGGCCAGCCCCAGCATTTT. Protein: CASTAPRGQPQHF.

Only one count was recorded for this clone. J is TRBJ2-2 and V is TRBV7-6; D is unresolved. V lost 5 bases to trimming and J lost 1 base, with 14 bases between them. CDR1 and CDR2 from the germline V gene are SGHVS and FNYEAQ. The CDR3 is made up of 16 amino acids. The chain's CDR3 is CASSLWTAENTGELFF. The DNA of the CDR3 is TGTGCCAGCAGCCTATGGACGGCAGAGAACACCGGGGAGCTGTTTTTT.

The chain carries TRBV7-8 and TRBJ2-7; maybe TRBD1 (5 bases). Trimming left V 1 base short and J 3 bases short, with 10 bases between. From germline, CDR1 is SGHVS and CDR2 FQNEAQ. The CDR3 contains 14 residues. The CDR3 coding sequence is TGTGCCAGCAGCTTAGGAGCCCAGGGCTACGAGCAGTACTTC. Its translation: CASSLGAQGYEQYF.